The clone carrying this TCR beta chain showed up just once. Original handling: Estimation of nucleated cell counts was performed using reference gene primer amplification. Sequenced by immunoSEQ multiplex PCR; TCRdb stores in-frame clones only, minus some. For V, J and clone size, that table is used; D and trimming come from the DNA. This table holds 500,000 to 600,000 clones, less than 90% found once. Trimming took off 6 bases at V and 4 bases at J, with 18 bases between the two ends. The germline V gene encodes CDR1 MNHEY and CDR2 SVGAGI. CDR3 length equals 15 residues. This record belongs to a study of blood T cell repertoires in COVID-19. The overall study: Samples taken during acute and convalescent COVID-19 were collected in the United States, Italy and Spain. The cDNA or gDNA used as material had been derived from T cells, B-cell-depleted T cells, or PBMCs.

Seattle-derived patients entered the study during active infection and were followed longitudinally. The TCR was taken from a woman aged 45-65 years with COVID-19, enrolled during active disease. This chain joins TRBV6-5 and TRBJ1-2; perhaps TRBD1 as D (6 bases). Source material: peripheral blood. The CDR3 here is CASRSPDRMTYGYTF. The CDR3 coding sequence is TGTGCCAGCAGGTCTCCGGACAGAATGACCTATGGCTACACCTTC.